Below, one TCR beta chain is given with its context. This clonotype was detected only a few times. Its specific antigen is unknown. The record has no base qualities; no much larger clone is one base away. Trimmed from V: 5 bases; trimmed from J: 2 bases; junction bases lacking a gene match: 15. CDR1 MNHEY and CDR2 SVGEGT are derived from the germline V gene. From the cysteine through the phenylalanine, the CDR3 covers 19 amino acids. Only the CDR3 portion is preserved as DNA: 57 bases, with reading frame beginning at the first base. Libraries were built with RT-PCR. This sample was sequenced with an Illumina HiSeq 2500. TCRdb itself trimmed the public reads at Q25 with fastp, ran MiXCR and retained productive beta chains. Rows with a matching CDR3 protein are joined into one entry that keeps the most common DNA and genes. For this sample there are around 650,000 distinct CDR3 sequences; around a sixth appear just once. The biggest ten clones account for about 9.9% of the sample.

This sample is part of a study of response to subunit inactivated influenza vaccine (dated by TCRdb to between 2017 and 2018). Regarding the study in general: To follow how T cells responded to a trivalent subunit inactivated influenza vaccine, the researchers relied on deep quantitative profiling of the T cell receptor repertoire.

Overall results and qualifications from the work: It was suggested by the authors that each seasonal influenza vaccination may recruit only a limited number of new T cells.

The V gene is TRBV6-2 or TRBV6-3 and the J gene is TRBJ2-2; 9 bases in the middle match TRBD1. Here the sequenced sample was PBMCs from blood, taken roughly 12 days after vaccination. The source is a man aged 50 to 60 who received an inactivated influenza vaccine. Donor details come from another sample of the same person, matched by shared clones. CDR3 sequence: CASSREGYRGPANTGELFF. The sequenced DNA is TGTGCCAGCAGTCGAGAGGGTTACAGGGGGCCGGCAAACACCGGGGAGCTGTTTTTT.